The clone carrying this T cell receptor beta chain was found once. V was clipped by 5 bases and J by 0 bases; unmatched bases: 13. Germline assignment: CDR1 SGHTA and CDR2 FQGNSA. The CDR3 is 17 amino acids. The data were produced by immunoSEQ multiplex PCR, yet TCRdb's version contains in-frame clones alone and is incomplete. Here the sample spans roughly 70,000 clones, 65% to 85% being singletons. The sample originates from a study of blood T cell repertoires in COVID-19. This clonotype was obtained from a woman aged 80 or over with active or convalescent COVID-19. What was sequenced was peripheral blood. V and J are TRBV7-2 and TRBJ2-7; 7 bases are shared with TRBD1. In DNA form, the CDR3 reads TGTGCCAGCAGCAACCCCGGCCAGGGGGTTAGCTCCTACGAGCAGTACTTC. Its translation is CASSNPGQGVSSYEQYF.